This is a list of T cell receptor beta chains from one sample in a study of blood T cell repertoires in COVID-19. Using immunoSEQ multiplex PCR, the repertoire was profiled, and TCRdb retains in-frame clones only, with some absent. Of approximately 100,000 clones listed, around 89% are singletons. The sample consisted of peripheral blood. These receptors were taken from an elderly woman with acute or convalescent COVID-19. The CDR3 runs from the conserved cysteine through the conserved F or W. Fields, in order: J gene, V gene, clone size, D gene, CDR3 protein, CDR3 DNA. The D gene is left open where the match is weak. A clone size is listed for some rows: how often the clone was seen (once, few, many), or a class if it is expanded.

TRBJ2-5,TRBV15,-,TRBD2,CATSRDLQTSGDQETQYF,TGTGCCACCAGCAGAGATCTTCAGACTAGCGGGGACCAAGAGACCCAGTACTTC
TRBJ1-5,TRBV4-1,once,-,CASRQAVFSNQPQHF,TGCGCCAGCAGACAGGCCGTGTTTAGCAATCAGCCCCAGCATTTT
TRBJ1-2,TRBV10-1,-,-,CASGNLGPLTF,TGCGCCAGCGGAAACTTGGGCCCGCTCACCTTC
TRBJ1-2,TRBV27,-,-,CASSFQGRGDYGYTF,TGTGCCAGCAGTTTTCAGGGACGGGGGGATTATGGCTACACCTTC
TRBJ1-5,TRBV7-6,-,TRBD1,CASSPRTGPALPQHF,TGTGCCAGCAGCCCTAGGACAGGACCCGCGTTGCCCCAGCATTTT
TRBJ1-6,TRBV4-2,-,-,CASSEGGTNSPLHF,TGTGCCAGCAGCGAGGGAGGAACTAATTCACCCCTCCACTTT
TRBJ1-6,TRBV27,-,-,CASNPRGQSNSPLHF,TGTGCCAGCAACCCTCGAGGGCAGAGTAATTCACCCCTCCACTTT
TRBJ2-2,TRBV24-1,-,-,CATRDTGELFF,TGTGCCACCCGCGACACCGGGGAGCTGTTTTTT
TRBJ1-5,TRBV5-6,-,TRBD1,CASSGSAQGSYSNQPQHF,TGTGCCAGCAGCGGGAGCGCACAGGGGTCTTATAGCAATCAGCCCCAGCATTTT
TRBJ2-7,TRBV12-3/TRBV12-4,-,-,CASSHGQEQYF,TGTGCCAGCAGCCACGGACAGGAGCAGTACTTC
TRBJ1-2,TRBV5-6,-,-,CASSLSDSAGGYTF,TGTGCCAGCAGCTTGTCGGACAGCGCAGGTGGCTACACCTTC
TRBJ2-7,TRBV5-1,-,-,CASSVTAEYEQYF,TGCGCCAGCAGTGTGACAGCCGAATACGAGCAGTACTTC
TRBJ1-4,TRBV30,-,TRBD1,CAWSSGTENEKLFF,TGTGCCTGGAGTTCGGGGACAGAAAATGAAAAACTGTTTTTT
TRBJ1-1,TRBV5-1,-,TRBD1,CASSQGWGTGQAFF,TGCGCCAGCAGCCAGGGGTGGGGGACAGGGCAGGCTTTCTTT
TRBJ2-7,TRBV6-5,-,-,CASTRDSGEQYF,TGTGCCAGCACCCGGGACAGCGGGGAGCAGTACTTC
TRBJ2-7,TRBV27,-,-,CASSLSGRGARREQYF,TGTGCCAGCAGTTTATCGGGACGGGGGGCCCGACGCGAGCAGTACTTC
TRBJ1-3,TRBV29-1,-,TRBD1,CSVERQGVAGNTIYF,TGCAGCGTCGAACGACAGGGGGTGGCTGGAAACACCATATATTTT
TRBJ2-4,TRBV13,-,-,CASSLGRGVIQYF,TGTGCCAGCAGCTTAGGGCGGGGTGTCATTCAGTACTTC
TRBJ2-5,TRBV19,-,TRBD2,CASSIFGGYETQYF,TGTGCCAGTAGTATTTTCGGGGGGTATGAGACCCAGTACTTC
TRBJ1-2,TRBV19,few,-,CASSISPSSPGGNYGYTF,TGTGCCAGTAGTATATCACCATCCTCCCCGGGGGGTAACTATGGCTACACCTTC
TRBJ2-5,TRBV5-5,-,-,CASTPRGYQETQYF,TGTGCCAGCACACCGCGGGGTTACCAAGAGACCCAGTACTTC